The 29 T cell receptor beta chains reported below all come from one sample, sequenced in a study of blood T cells in healthy people across ages. A second PCR, run for about 7 to 11 cycles, used a sample-barcoded 5' primer plus a J-beta primer mix. TCRdb itself ran the 5' RACE reads through MiXCR, one entry per CDR3 protein. This table has around 990,000 distinct CDR3 sequences, around two fifths appearing once. Sequenced: blood. These receptors all stem from a man younger than 35 in good health.

The rearrangement links TRBV2 to TRBJ2-1; maybe TRBD1 (5 bases). Germline V gene lookup returns CDR1 SNHLY and CDR2 FYNNEI. The CDR3 has 14 residues. Trimming removed 3 bases at V and 7 bases at J, with 13 bases between. The CDR3 nucleotides are TGTGCCAGCAGTGACGGGCAGGGTGAAAATGAGCAGTTCTTC. Its translation: CASSDGQGENEQFF. Drawing the rest from reference TRBV2 and TRBJ2-1, the complete variable domain is EPEVTQTPSHQVTQMGQEVILRCVPISNHLYFYWYRQILGQKVEFLVSFYNNEISEKSEIFDDQFSVERPDGSNFTLKIRSTKLEDSAMYFCASSDGQGENEQFFGPGTRLTVL.

The CDR3 here is CASSQDGTGVIYGYTF. DNA for the CDR3: TGTGCCAGCAGCCAAGACGGGACCGGGGTGATCTATGGCTACACCTTC. This chain connects TRBV3-1 to TRBJ1-2; tentatively, D is TRBD1 (5 bases). The germline V gene has CDR1 LGHDT and CDR2 YNNKEL (reference sequence). The V gene lost 0 bases and the J gene lost 4 bases, with 15 bases spanning the gap. The CDR3 spans 16 residues.

The V gene is TRBV20-1, the J gene TRBJ2-1; D tentatively reads TRBD1 or TRBD2 (6 bases each). Trimming removed 0 bases at V and 0 bases at J, with 21 bases between. There are 19 residues in the CDR3. Per germline, CDR1 DFQATT and CDR2 SNEGSKA (reference sequence). CDR3 residues: CSARDRWGVDRSSYNEQFF. CDR3 nucleotide sequence: TGCAGTGCTAGAGATCGATGGGGGGTAGACAGGAGCTCCTACAATGAGCAGTTCTTC.

The chain is built from TRBV20-1 and TRBJ1-2, with TRBD1 matching over 8 bases. CDR3 length: 12 amino acids. From germline, CDR1 is DFQATT and CDR2 SNEGSKA (reference sequence). Trimming took 4 bases from V and 8 from J; bases not matched to a gene: 6. CDR3 region: CSAIEDRGGYTF. The CDR3, as DNA: TGCAGTGCTATAGAAGACAGGGGAGGCTACACCTTC.

V is TRBV12-3 or TRBV12-4 and J is TRBJ1-5, with 7 bases aligning to TRBD1. Trimming at V came to 5 bases and at J to 0 bases, leaving 7 bases not matched to a gene. The CDR3 consists of 16 residues. The CDR3 nucleotides read TGTGCCAGCAGTCACCGACAGGGCCTTAGCAATCAGCCCCAGCATTTT. Translation gives CASSHRQGLSNQPQHF.

Ten or more counts support this clonotype. In nucleotides, the CDR3 is TGTGCCAGCAGCCCGTGGGAGGGATCGGGTAACTATGGCTACACCTTC. It is translated as CASSPWEGSGNYGYTF. V gene TRBV12-3 or TRBV12-4 combines with J gene TRBJ1-2; unclear D gene. Trimming pared 6 bases from V and 1 base from J, leaving 18 bases between. The CDR3 is made up of 16 amino acids.

V and J are TRBV28 and TRBJ2-5, with a weak D call TRBD2 (5 bases). V was shortened by 1 base and J by 6 bases, with 15 bases between the two germline ends. The CDR3 contains 15 residues. CDR1 MDHEN and CDR2 SYDVKM come from the germline V gene. CDR3 DNA: TGTGCCAGCAGTTTATCCCCTCGCCTCGGGAAGACCCAGTACTTC. Protein: CASSLSPRLGKTQYF.

This clonotype showed up just once. The rearrangement joins TRBV7-2 to TRBJ1-1; no reliable D call. CDR3 size: 16 residues. The germline V and J ends were trimmed by 3 bases and 0 bases, with 14 bases remaining between them. The germline CDR1 and CDR2 sequences are SGHTA and FQGNSA. CDR3 nucleotides: TGTGCCAGCAGCTTCGACGGCTCTTGGTTGAACACTGAAGCTTTCTTT. Translating gives CASSFDGSWLNTEAFF.

The rearrangement joins TRBV4-2 to TRBJ1-4; 7 nucleotides agree with TRBD1. The CDR3 contains 18 residues. V shed 0 bases and J 5 bases; nucleotides not matched to a gene: 12. In germline, CDR1 is LGHNA, CDR2 YNFKEQ. For the CDR3, the DNA is TGTGCCAGCAGCCAAGATGAGAAGGGGGCTACCAAGAATGAAAAACTGTTTTTT. Its protein is CASSQDEKGATKNEKLFF.

This clonotype has more than one count but fewer than ten. The V call is TRBV21-1, the J call TRBJ1-4. TRBV21-1 is designated a pseudogene. The CDR3 is 18 residues long. The CDR3 here is CASSNGSSWRATNEKLFF. CDR3 nucleotides: TGTGCCAGCAGCAATGGAAGCAGTTGGAGAGCAACTAATGAAAAACTGTTTTTT.

Remarks on this clonotype: At one of its ends the junction is not consistent with the germline gene, which may arise from a read error. CDR3 sequence (DNA): TGTGCCAGCGGCCAAGGGGGGACCGAGGGTAAGCAGTTCTTC. The encoded protein is CASGQGGTEGKQFF. This sequence joins TRBV3-1 and TRBJ2-1, with D tentatively TRBD1 or TRBD2 (6 bases each). The germline gives CDR1 LGHDT, CDR2 YNNKEL (reference sequence). This CDR3 has 14 amino acids.

V usage is TRBV28 and J usage is TRBJ1-2; 9 positions match TRBD1. Germline V gene data show CDR1 as MDHEN and CDR2 as SYDVKM. J gave up 4 bases and V 8 bases, and 5 bases lay outside the gene matches. CDR3 size: 13 residues. CDR3: CASRNRGLYGYTF. The CDR3 bases are TGTGCCAGCCGTAACAGGGGGCTCTATGGCTACACCTTC.

This clonotype was seen many times. CDR3 bases: TGTGCCAGCAGCTTAGTTTATGGCACAGATACGCAGTATTTT. Protein: CASSLVYGTDTQYF. This chain links TRBV7-2 with TRBJ2-3; no clear D gene. Trimming left V 1 base short and J 1 base short, with 6 bases between. The V gene's germline CDR1 is SGHTA and CDR2 FQGNSA. CDR3 length: 14 amino acids.

This clonotype showed up just a few times. The genes are TRBV3-1 and TRBJ2-4, with 7 bases fitting TRBD2. The germline CDR1 and CDR2 sequences are LGHDT and YNNKEL (reference sequence). V dropped 4 bases and J dropped 0; count of bases not matched to a gene: 3. The CDR3 is 15 amino acids. CDR3 in amino acids: CASSRGGIAKNIQYF. CDR3 in DNA: TGTGCCAGCAGCCGGGGGGGTATAGCCAAAAACATTCAGTACTTC. The whole variable domain, remainder taken from reference TRBV3-1 and TRBJ2-4, is DTAVSQTPKYLVTQMGNDKSIKCEQNLGHDTMYWYKQDSKKFLKIMFSYNNKELIINETVPNRFSPKSPDKAHLNLHINSLELGDSAVYFCASSRGGIAKNIQYFGAGTRLSVL.

V and J are TRBV6-1 and TRBJ1-5, with D unclear. CDR3 length equals 16 residues. The V end was cut by 6 bases, the J end by 2 bases, with 17 bases between. Germline V lookup: CDR1 MNHNS, CDR2 SASEGT. The CDR3 DNA is TGTGCCAGCAGCCTCTCAGTCCCTGGGCGCAATCAGCCCCAGCATTTT. It specifies CASSLSVPGRNQPQHF.

This clonotype was recorded a few times. This rearrangement joins TRBV12-3 or TRBV12-4 to TRBJ2-2; D may be TRBD2 (5 bases). The V gene lost 2 bases and the J gene lost 3 bases, with 7 bases spanning the gap. The CDR3 runs to 14 residues. The CDR3 bases are TGTGCCAGCAGTTTATCGCGGGACACCGGGGAGCTGTTTTTT. Its translation: CASSLSRDTGELFF.

CDR3 sequence: CASSLSNQNTGELFF. The CDR3 bases are TGCGCCAGCAGCTTGTCTAACCAAAACACCGGGGAGCTGTTTTTT. The chain employs TRBV5-1 and TRBJ2-2; D gene uncertain. This CDR3 comprises 15 residues. The germline gives CDR1 SGHRS, CDR2 YFSETQ. The ends were cut back, 1 base at V and 2 bases at J, with 9 bases in the middle. Full variable domain (outside the CDR3, taken from reference TRBV5-1 and TRBJ2-2): KAGVTQTPRYLIKTRGQQVTLSCSPISGHRSVSWYQQTPGQGLQFLFEYFSETQRNKGNFPGRFSGRQFSNSRSEMNVSTLELGDSALYLCASSLSNQNTGELFFGEGSRLTVL.

The J gene is TRBJ2-2, the V gene TRBV7-2; 10 positions agree with TRBD1. Germline CDR1 reads SGHTA; CDR2 reads FQGNSA. There are 15 residues in the CDR3. After removal of 3 bases from V and 6 bases from J, the junction contained 4 bases not matched to a gene. The CDR3 loop is CASSFWTGGPGELFF. Written as DNA, the CDR3 is TGTGCCAGCAGCTTTTGGACAGGGGGTCCCGGGGAGCTGTTTTTT.

The CDR3 DNA sequence: TGTGCCAGCAGTTTTTCAGGGGTCTTAAAAGAGACCCAGTACTTC. Translation gives CASSFSGVLKETQYF. This sequence joins TRBV28 and TRBJ2-5; D perhaps matches TRBD1 (6 bases). V shed 3 bases and J shed 3 bases, with 14 bases lying between them. Germline assignment: CDR1 MDHEN and CDR2 SYDVKM. The CDR3 runs 15 residues.

This clonotype was seen only a few times. The rearrangement uses TRBV7-2 and TRBJ1-4; D gene unclear. CDR3 length: 14 residues. V lost 1 base, J lost 5 bases, and 8 bases lay in between. Germline lookup yields CDR1 SGHTA and CDR2 FQGNSA. The CDR3 DNA is TGTGCCAGCAGCTTAGTCCACCTCAATGAAAAACTGTTTTTT. Encoded protein: CASSLVHLNEKLFF.

This chain links TRBV7-9 with TRBJ2-2, with 7 nucleotides matching TRBD1. The CDR3 length is 16 residues. J lost 4 bases, V lost 4 bases, and 9 bases had no gene match. The germline V gene encodes CDR1 SEHNR and CDR2 FQNEAQ (reference sequence). The CDR3 DNA reads TGTGCCAGCAGCTCCGACAGGGAAACGAGCACCGGGGAGCTGTTTTTT. Protein product: CASSSDRETSTGELFF.

This clonotype has a handful of counts. The V call is TRBV2, the J call TRBJ2-2; the match to TRBD1 covers 7 bases. Germline lookup yields CDR1 SNHLY and CDR2 FYNNEI. The CDR3 spans 15 residues. J lost 4 bases, V lost 5 bases, and 7 bases had no gene match. The CDR3 loop is CASSLPGTVTGELFF. The CDR3 DNA is TGTGCCAGCAGTTTACCAGGGACAGTCACCGGGGAGCTGTTTTTT.

This clonotype has just a few counts. The chain combines TRBV20-1 with TRBJ2-5; D gene uncertain. The V gene lost 0 bases and the J gene lost 4 bases, with 15 bases spanning the gap. CDR3 length: 15 amino acids. Germline values: CDR1 DFQATT, CDR2 SNEGSKA (reference sequence). The CDR3 DNA sequence: TGCAGTGCTAGAGATGATGATTTGCGTCGAGAGACCCAGTACTTC. Protein: CSARDDDLRRETQYF.

J is TRBJ1-2 and V is TRBV13; tentatively, D is TRBD1 (6 bases). Germline lookup yields CDR1 PRHDT and CDR2 FYEKMQ (reference sequence). This CDR3 contains 15 residues. Trimming shortened V by 5 bases and J by 6 bases, and 19 bases separated the two germline ends. The CDR3 sequence: CASSRGDIRTDGYTF. The CDR3, as DNA: TGTGCCAGCAGCCGAGGGGACATCAGAACCGATGGCTACACCTTC.

This CDR3 is CASSRVPSMWGYTF. In nucleotides, the CDR3 is TGTGCCAGCAGTCGGGTCCCGTCGATGTGGGGCTACACCTTC. V gene TRBV27 combines with J gene TRBJ1-2; D uncertain. V was trimmed by 5 bases and J by 8 bases, leaving 18 bases between them. The CDR3 runs 14 residues. The germline V gene has CDR1 MNHEY and CDR2 SMNVEV (reference sequence).

The chain joins TRBV15 to TRBJ2-3; D perhaps matches TRBD1 (5 bases). The CDR3 is made up of 13 amino acids. Trimming removed 0 bases at V and 8 bases at J, with 9 bases between. CDR1 is LNHNV, CDR2 YYDKDF, per germline (reference sequence). CDR3 DNA sequence: TGTGCCACCAGCAGAGATTCCCAGGGTACGCAGTATTTT. Encoded protein: CATSRDSQGTQYF.

The V call is TRBV6-1, the J call TRBJ2-5; tentatively, D is TRBD1 (6 bases). The CDR3 extends over 13 amino acids. V shed 4 bases and J shed 1 base, with 7 bases lying between them. Germline CDR1 reads MNHNS; CDR2 reads SASEGT. CDR3 protein: CASSGDIQETQYF. The CDR3 nucleotides read TGTGCCAGCAGTGGGGACATCCAAGAGACCCAGTACTTC.

In its sample, this clonotype was seen once. It is likely a read error, because the conserved phenylalanine at the end of the CDR3 is missing. The rearrangement links TRBV29-1 to TRBJ2-1; 13 bases map to TRBD2. The V gene's germline CDR1 is SQVTM and CDR2 ANQGSEA. CDR3 length equals 17 residues. V was clipped by 3 bases and J by 1 base; unmatched bases: 6. The CDR3 here is CSVDPGLAGESYNEQFL. CDR3 coding DNA: TGCAGCGTTGACCCCGGACTAGCGGGGGAGTCCTACAATGAGCAGTTCCTC.

Of note for this clonotype: Mismatch with germline at one junction end may stem from a read error. The chain combines TRBV12-3 or TRBV12-4 with TRBJ1-5, with a tentative D call TRBD1 (5 bases). The CDR3 has 16 residues. CDR3 sequence (DNA): TGTGCCGGCAGTTTCGGGGACGTTAACATTCACCAGCCCCAGCATTTT. Amino acid sequence: CAGSFGDVNIHQPQHF.